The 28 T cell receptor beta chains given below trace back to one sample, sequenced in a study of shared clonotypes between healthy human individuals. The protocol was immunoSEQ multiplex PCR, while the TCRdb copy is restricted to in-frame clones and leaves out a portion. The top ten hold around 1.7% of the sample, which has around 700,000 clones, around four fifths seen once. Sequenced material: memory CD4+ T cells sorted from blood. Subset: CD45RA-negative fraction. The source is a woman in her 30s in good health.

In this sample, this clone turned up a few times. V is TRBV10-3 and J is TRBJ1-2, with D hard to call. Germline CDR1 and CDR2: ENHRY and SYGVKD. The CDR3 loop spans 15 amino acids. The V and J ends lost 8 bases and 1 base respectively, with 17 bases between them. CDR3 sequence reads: CAIPGLPVINYGYTF. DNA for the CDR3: TGTGCCATCCCAGGATTGCCAGTAATTAACTATGGCTACACCTTC.

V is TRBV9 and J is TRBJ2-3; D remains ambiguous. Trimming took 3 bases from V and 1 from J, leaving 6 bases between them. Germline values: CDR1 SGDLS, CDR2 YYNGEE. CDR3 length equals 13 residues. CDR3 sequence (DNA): TGTGCCAGCAGCGGGTCTGGCACAGATACGCAGTATTTT. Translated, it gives CASSGSGTDTQYF.

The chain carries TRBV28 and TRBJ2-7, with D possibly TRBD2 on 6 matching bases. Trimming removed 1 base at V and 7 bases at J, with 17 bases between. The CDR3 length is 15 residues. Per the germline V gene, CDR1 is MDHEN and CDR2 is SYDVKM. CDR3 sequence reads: CASSLSPGETGEQYF. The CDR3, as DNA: TGTGCCAGCAGTTTATCTCCGGGGGAGACTGGGGAGCAGTACTTC.

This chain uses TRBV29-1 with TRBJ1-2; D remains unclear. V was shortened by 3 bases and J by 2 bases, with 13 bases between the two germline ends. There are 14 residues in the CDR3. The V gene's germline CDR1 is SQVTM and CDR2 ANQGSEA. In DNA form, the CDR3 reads TGCAGCGTTGACCCCTCTTCCGGAAACTATGGCTACACCTTC. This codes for CSVDPSSGNYGYTF.

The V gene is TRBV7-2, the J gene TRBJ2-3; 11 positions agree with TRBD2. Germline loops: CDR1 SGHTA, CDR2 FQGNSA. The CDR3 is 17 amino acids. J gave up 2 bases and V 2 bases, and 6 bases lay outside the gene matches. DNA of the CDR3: TGTGCCAGCAGCTTATTCCGACTAGCGGGGTCCACAGATACGCAGTATTTT. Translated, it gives CASSLFRLAGSTDTQYF.

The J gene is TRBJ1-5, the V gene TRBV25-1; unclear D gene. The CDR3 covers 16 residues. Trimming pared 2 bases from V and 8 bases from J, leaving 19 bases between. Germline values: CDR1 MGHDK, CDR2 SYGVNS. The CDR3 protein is CASSEAGAASPEPQHF. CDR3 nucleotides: TGTGCCAGCAGTGAAGCAGGTGCAGCCTCCCCAGAGCCCCAGCATTTT. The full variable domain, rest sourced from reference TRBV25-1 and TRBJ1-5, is EADIYQTPRYLVIGTGKKITLECSQTMGHDKMYWYQQDPGMELHLIHYSYGVNSTEKGDLSSESTVSRIRTEHFPLTLESARPSHTSQYLCASSEAGAASPEPQHFGDGTRLSIL.

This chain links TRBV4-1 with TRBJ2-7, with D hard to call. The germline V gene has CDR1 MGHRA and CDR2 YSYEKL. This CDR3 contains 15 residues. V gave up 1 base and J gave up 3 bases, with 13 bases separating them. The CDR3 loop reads CASSQGLVGSYEQYF. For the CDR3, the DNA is TGCGCCAGCAGCCAAGGATTAGTGGGAAGCTACGAGCAGTACTTC.

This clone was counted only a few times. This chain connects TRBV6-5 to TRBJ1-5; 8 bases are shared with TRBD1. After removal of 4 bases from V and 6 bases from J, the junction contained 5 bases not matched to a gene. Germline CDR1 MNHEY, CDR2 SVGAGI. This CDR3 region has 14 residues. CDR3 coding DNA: TGTGCCAGCAGTTCCCCAGGGGGCTCTCAGCCCCAGCATTTT. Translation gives CASSSPGGSQPQHF.

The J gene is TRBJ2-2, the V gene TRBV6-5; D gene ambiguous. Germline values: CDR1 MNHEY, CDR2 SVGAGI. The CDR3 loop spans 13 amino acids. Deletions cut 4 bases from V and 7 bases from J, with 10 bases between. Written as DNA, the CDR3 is TGTGCCAGCAGTTCCCAGGCCGGCGGGGAGCTGTTTTTT. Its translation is CASSSQAGGELFF.

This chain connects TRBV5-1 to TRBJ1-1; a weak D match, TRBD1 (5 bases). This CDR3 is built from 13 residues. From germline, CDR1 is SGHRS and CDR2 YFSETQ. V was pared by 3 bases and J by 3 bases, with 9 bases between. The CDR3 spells CASSSDSDTEAFF. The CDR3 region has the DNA TGCGCCAGCAGCTCTGACAGTGACACTGAAGCTTTCTTT.

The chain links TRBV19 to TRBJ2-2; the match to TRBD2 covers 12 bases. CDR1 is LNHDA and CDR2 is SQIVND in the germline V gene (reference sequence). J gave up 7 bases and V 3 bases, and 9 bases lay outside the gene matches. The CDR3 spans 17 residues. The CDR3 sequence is CASSMTSGRAGGGELFF. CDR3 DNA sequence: TGTGCCAGTAGTATGACTAGCGGGAGAGCGGGCGGCGGGGAGCTGTTTTTT.

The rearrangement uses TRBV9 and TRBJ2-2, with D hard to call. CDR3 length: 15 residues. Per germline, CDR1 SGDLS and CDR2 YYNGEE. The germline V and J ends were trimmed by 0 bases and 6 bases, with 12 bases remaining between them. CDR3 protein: CASSVAGVSAGELFF. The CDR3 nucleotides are TGTGCCAGCAGCGTAGCTGGGGTTTCTGCCGGGGAGCTGTTTTTT.

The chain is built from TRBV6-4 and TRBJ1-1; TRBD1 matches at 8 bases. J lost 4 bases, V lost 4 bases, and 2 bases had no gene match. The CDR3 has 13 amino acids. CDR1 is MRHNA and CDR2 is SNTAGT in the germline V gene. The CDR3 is CASSVQGGTEAFF. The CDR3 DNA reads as TGTGCCAGCAGTGTACAGGGGGGCACTGAAGCTTTCTTT.

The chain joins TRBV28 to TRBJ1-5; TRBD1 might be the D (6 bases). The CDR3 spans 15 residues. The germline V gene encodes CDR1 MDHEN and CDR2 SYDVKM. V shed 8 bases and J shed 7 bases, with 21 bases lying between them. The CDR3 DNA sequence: TGTGCCAGCGCCTCTGGGGGCCCCAGGGACCAGCCCCAGCATTTT. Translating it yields CASASGGPRDQPQHF.

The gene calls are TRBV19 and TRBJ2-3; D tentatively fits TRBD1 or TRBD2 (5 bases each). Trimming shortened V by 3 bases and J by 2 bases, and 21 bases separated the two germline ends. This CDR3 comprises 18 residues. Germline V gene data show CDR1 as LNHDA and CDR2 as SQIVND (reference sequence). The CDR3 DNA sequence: TGTGCCAGTAGTATCTTCGGTCCGACTGTAGGGACCACAGATACGCAGTATTTT. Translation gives CASSIFGPTVGTTDTQYF.

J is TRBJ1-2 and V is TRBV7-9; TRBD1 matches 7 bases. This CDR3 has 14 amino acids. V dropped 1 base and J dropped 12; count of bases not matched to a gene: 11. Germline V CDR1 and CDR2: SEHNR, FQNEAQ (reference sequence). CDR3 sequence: CASSLGEQGSQDTF. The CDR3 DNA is TGTGCCAGCAGCTTAGGGGAACAGGGGTCTCAGGACACCTTC. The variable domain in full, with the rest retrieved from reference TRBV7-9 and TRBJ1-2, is DTGVSQNPRHKITKRGQNVTFRCDPISEHNRLYWYRQTLGQGPEFLTYFQNEAQLEKSRLLSDRFSAERPKGSFSTLEIQRTEQGDSAMYLCASSLGEQGSQDTFGSGTRLTVV.

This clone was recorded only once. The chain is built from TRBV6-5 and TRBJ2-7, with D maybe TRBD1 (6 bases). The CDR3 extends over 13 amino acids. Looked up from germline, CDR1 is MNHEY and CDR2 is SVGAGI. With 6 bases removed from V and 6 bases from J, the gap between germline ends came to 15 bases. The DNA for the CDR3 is TGTGCCAGCAGCCCGGGACAAGGAGGCGAGCAGTACTTC. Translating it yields CASSPGQGGEQYF.

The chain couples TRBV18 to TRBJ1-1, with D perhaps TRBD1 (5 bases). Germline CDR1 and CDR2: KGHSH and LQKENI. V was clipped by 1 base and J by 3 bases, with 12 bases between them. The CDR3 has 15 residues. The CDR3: CASSPLQGMDTEAFF. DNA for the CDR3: TGTGCCAGCTCACCACTGCAGGGAATGGACACTGAAGCTTTCTTT. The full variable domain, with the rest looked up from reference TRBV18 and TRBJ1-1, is NAGVMQNPRHLVRRRGQEARLRCSPMKGHSHVYWYRQLPEEGLKFMVYLQKENIIDESGMPKERFSAEFPKEGPSILRIQQVVRGDSAAYFCASSPLQGMDTEAFFGQGTRLTVV.

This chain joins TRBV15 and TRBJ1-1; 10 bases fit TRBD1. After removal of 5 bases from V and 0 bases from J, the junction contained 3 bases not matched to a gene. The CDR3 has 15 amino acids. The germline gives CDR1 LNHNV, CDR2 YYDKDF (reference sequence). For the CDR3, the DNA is TGTGCCACCAGCGCGGACAGGGGGATGAACACTGAAGCTTTCTTT. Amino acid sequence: CATSADRGMNTEAFF.

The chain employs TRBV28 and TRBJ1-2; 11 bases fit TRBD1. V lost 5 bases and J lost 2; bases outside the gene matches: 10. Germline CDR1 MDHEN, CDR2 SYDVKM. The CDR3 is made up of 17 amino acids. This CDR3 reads CASSRRDRGDSNYGYTF. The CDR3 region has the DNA TGTGCCAGCAGTCGCCGGGACAGGGGGGATTCAAACTATGGCTACACCTTC.

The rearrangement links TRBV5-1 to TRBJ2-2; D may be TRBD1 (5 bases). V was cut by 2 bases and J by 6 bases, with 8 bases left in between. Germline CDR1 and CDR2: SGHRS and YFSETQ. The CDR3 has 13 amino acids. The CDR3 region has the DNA TGCGCCAGCAGCTTACAGGCCGCCGGGGAGCTGTTTTTT. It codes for CASSLQAAGELFF.

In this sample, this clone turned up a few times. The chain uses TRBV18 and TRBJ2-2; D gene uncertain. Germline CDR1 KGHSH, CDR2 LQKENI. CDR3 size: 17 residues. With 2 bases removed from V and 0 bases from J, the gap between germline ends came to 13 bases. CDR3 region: CASSPYQIGSNTGELFF. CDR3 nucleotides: TGTGCCAGCTCACCATACCAGATAGGATCGAACACCGGGGAGCTGTTTTTT.

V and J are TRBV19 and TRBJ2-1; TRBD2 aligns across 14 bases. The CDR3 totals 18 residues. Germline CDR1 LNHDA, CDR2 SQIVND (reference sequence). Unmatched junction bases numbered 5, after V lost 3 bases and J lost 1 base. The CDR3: CASSIGLAGGRSYNEQFF. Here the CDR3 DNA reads TGTGCCAGTAGTATCGGACTAGCGGGAGGAAGGTCCTACAATGAGCAGTTCTTC.

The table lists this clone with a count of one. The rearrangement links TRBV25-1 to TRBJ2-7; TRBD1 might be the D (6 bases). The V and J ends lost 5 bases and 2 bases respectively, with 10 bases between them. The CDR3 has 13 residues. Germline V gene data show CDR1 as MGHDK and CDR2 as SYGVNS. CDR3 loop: CASSLSGAYEQYF. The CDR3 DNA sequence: TGTGCCAGCAGTCTTTCAGGGGCCTACGAGCAGTACTTC.

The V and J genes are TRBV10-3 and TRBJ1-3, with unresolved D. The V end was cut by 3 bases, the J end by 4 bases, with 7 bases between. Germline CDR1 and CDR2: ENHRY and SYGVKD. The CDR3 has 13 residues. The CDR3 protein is CAISESNGNTIYF. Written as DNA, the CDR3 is TGTGCCATCAGTGAATCAAACGGAAACACCATATATTTT.

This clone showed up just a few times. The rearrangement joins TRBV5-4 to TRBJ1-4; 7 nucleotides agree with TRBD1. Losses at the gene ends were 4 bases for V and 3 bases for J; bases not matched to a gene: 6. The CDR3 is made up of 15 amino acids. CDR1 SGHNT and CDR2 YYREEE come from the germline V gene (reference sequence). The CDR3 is CASSAGTASNEKLFF. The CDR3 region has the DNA TGTGCCAGCAGCGCCGGGACAGCATCTAATGAAAAACTGTTTTTT.

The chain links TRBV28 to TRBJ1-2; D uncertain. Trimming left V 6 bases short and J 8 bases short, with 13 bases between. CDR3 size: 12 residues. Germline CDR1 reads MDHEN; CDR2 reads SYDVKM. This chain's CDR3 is CASRDPIKGYTF. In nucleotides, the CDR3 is TGTGCCAGCAGAGACCCTATCAAGGGCTACACCTTC.

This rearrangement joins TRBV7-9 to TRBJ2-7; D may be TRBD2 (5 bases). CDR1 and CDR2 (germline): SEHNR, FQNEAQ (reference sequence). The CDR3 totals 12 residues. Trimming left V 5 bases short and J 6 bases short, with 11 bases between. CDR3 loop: CASSPVEGEQYF. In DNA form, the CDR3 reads TGTGCCAGCAGCCCCGTAGAGGGCGAGCAGTACTTC. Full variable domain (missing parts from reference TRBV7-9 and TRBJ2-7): DTGVSQNPRHKITKRGQNVTFRCDPISEHNRLYWYRQTLGQGPEFLTYFQNEAQLEKSRLLSDRFSAERPKGSFSTLEIQRTEQGDSAMYLCASSPVEGEQYFGPGTRLTVT.